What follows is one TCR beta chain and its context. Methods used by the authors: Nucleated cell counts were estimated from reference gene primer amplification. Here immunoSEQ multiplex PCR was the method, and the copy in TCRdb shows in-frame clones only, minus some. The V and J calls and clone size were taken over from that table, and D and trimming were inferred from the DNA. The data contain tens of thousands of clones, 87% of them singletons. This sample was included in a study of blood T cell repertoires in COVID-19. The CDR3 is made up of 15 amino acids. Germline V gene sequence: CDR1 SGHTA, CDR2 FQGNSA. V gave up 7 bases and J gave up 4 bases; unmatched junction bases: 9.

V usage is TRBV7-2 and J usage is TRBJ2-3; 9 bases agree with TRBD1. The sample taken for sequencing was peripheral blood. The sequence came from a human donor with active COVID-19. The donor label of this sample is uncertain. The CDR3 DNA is TGTGCCAGCACCCCCGACAGGGGGTTCGCAGATACGCAGTATTTT. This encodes CASTPDRGFADTQYF.